The clone carrying this T cell receptor (beta chain) was counted a few times. The data were produced by immunoSEQ multiplex PCR, yet TCRdb's version contains in-frame clones alone and is incomplete. The table has some 64,000 clones, roughly 80% seen once; the top ten hold roughly 20%. This CDR3 is 15 amino acids long. CDR1 SGHVS and CDR2 FQNEAQ come from the germline V gene. Losses at the gene ends were 5 bases for V and 2 bases for J; bases not matched to a gene: 8. The sample belongs to a study of blood T cell repertoires in COVID-19. This chain links TRBV7-8 with TRBJ1-2, with TRBD1 matching over 7 bases. Sample: peripheral blood. The TCR originated in a woman older than 75 with active or convalescent COVID-19. Here the CDR3 reads CASSLTPTGNYGYTF. The CDR3 DNA reads as TGTGCCAGCAGCCTAACTCCGACAGGGAACTATGGCTACACCTTC.